One sample yielded the 32 T cell receptor beta chains listed below, sequenced in a study of cytomegalovirus exposure and HLA in healthy donors. PCR was performed using 60 Vbeta and 13 Jbeta primers. Generated by immunoSEQ multiplex PCR, the TCRdb table keeps only in-frame clones and is missing some. The sample includes more than 200,000 clones, about 80% of them seen just once. The specimen was PBMCs. These TCRs come from a man in his forties or fifties in good health and CMV-seropositive.

The chain combines TRBV5-4 with TRBJ1-1, with a tentative D call TRBD1 (5 bases). Per germline, CDR1 SGHNT and CDR2 YYREEE (reference sequence). Trimming stripped 7 bases from V and 4 bases from J, with 20 bases between. CDR3 length equals 15 residues. The CDR3 is CASSRQRQSGTEAFF. The CDR3 nucleotides read TGTGCCAGCTCCCGACAGAGGCAAAGTGGCACTGAAGCTTTCTTT.

The CDR3 nucleotides are TGTGCCAGCAGTTTCATTGGAGGGACTAGTGAGTTCTTC. This translates into CASSFIGGTSEFF. This sequence joins TRBV27 and TRBJ2-1; TRBD2 agrees at 8 bases. V shed 3 bases and J 14 bases; nucleotides not matched to a gene: 9. Germline V gives CDR1 MNHEY, CDR2 SMNVEV (reference sequence). This CDR3 contains 13 residues.

The chain links TRBV5-5 to TRBJ1-1; TRBD1 might be the D (5 bases). With 2 bases removed from V and 6 bases from J, the gap between germline ends came to 8 bases. Germline V gives CDR1 SGHKS, CDR2 YYEKEE (reference sequence). The CDR3 totals 12 residues. The CDR3 spells CASSFLGAEAFF. The CDR3 nucleotides are TGTGCCAGCAGCTTCTTAGGGGCTGAAGCTTTCTTT.

The chain links TRBV7-2 to TRBJ1-4; D remains ambiguous. The V end was cut by 2 bases, the J end by 4 bases, with 5 bases between. There are 13 residues in the CDR3. Germline CDR1 is SGHTA and CDR2 is FQGNSA. CDR3 nucleotide sequence: TGTGCCAGCAGCTTACAGAATAATGAAAAACTGTTTTTT. This translates into CASSLQNNEKLFF.

This chain joins TRBV7-8 and TRBJ2-4; TRBD1 agrees at 10 bases. Germline values: CDR1 SGHVS, CDR2 FQNEAQ. The CDR3 sequence is 18 residues long. Trimming at V came to 5 bases and at J to 1 base, leaving 11 bases not matched to a gene. In DNA form, the CDR3 reads TGTGCCAGCAGCCGGAGGGATAGACAGGGGGCGGCCAAAAACATTCAGTACTTC. Its translation is CASSRRDRQGAAKNIQYF.

J is TRBJ2-3 and V is TRBV30; maybe TRBD1 (5 bases). Germline CDR1 and CDR2: GTSNPN and SVGIG (reference sequence). Trimming left V 2 bases short and J 4 bases short, with 10 bases between. The CDR3 has 13 amino acids. CDR3 residues: CAWSIGVPDTQYF. DNA for the CDR3: TGTGCCTGGAGTATAGGGGTACCAGATACGCAGTATTTT.

V usage is TRBV29-1 and J usage is TRBJ2-3; D might be TRBD2 (5 bases). The V end was cut by 5 bases, the J end by 3 bases, with 15 bases between. The CDR3 covers 14 residues. Germline V gene data show CDR1 as SQVTM and CDR2 as ANQGSEA. As DNA, the CDR3 is TGCAGCGTTTTTTCGGGATATTTGACAGATACGCAGTATTTT. Amino acids: CSVFSGYLTDTQYF.

The rearrangement joins TRBV5-1 to TRBJ2-7, with TRBD2 matching over 8 bases. The CDR3 extends over 16 amino acids. J was trimmed by 4 bases and V by 0 bases; bases with no gene match: 9. Germline lookup yields CDR1 SGHRS and CDR2 YFSETQ. CDR3 sequence (DNA): TGCGCCAGCAGCTTGGCAGGTAGCGGGAATTTTTACGAGCAGTACTTC. Its protein product is CASSLAGSGNFYEQYF.

The rearrangement joins TRBV21-1 to TRBJ2-5; the D call in the table, TRBD2, was not verified against the DNA. TRBV21-1 is recorded as a pseudogene. CDR3 length equals 14 residues. The CDR3: CASSKTGGCETQYF. CDR3 coding DNA: TGTGCCAGCAGCAAAACGGGGGGATGTGAGACCCAGTACTTC.

This chain joins TRBV29-1 and TRBJ1-2; D is unclear. The CDR3 is 13 amino acids. CDR1 is SQVTM, CDR2 ANQGSEA, per germline. With 3 bases removed from V and 4 bases from J, the gap between germline ends came to 12 bases. The DNA of the CDR3 is TGCAGCGTTGACAGGCGTGGAGGCTATGGCTACACCTTC. This encodes CSVDRRGGYGYTF. Drawing the rest from reference TRBV29-1 and TRBJ1-2, the complete variable domain is SAVISQKPSRDICQRGTSLTIQCQVDSQVTMMFWYRQQPGQSLTLIATANQGSEATYESGFVIDKFPISRPNLTFSTLTVSNMSPEDSSIYLCSVDRRGGYGYTFGSGTRLTVV.

This sequence joins TRBV9 and TRBJ2-1, with TRBD2 matching over 10 bases. With 0 bases clipped from V and 0 bases from J, the junction kept 6 bases outside the gene matches. Germline-derived CDR1 and CDR2 are SGDLS and YYNGEE. The length of the CDR3 is 18 residues. The CDR3 protein is CASSVALAGVFSYNEQFF. CDR3 coding DNA: TGTGCCAGCAGCGTAGCCCTAGCGGGAGTGTTCTCCTACAATGAGCAGTTCTTC.

This clone was observed once. This chain uses TRBV6-5 with TRBJ2-1; 8 nucleotides line up with TRBD2. Germline CDR1 MNHEY, CDR2 SVGAGI. CDR3 length: 16 amino acids. Germline trimming cut 4 bases from V and 3 bases from J; bases unmatched to any gene: 8. CDR3 in amino acids: CASSSPFSGGYNEQFF. The DNA of the CDR3 is TGTGCCAGCAGTTCTCCTTTCAGCGGGGGCTACAATGAGCAGTTCTTC.

The chain recombines TRBV7-9 with TRBJ2-7, with 8 bases aligning to TRBD1. The CDR3 loop spans 16 amino acids. Per germline, CDR1 SEHNR and CDR2 FQNEAQ (reference sequence). V shed 6 bases, J shed 2 bases, and the junction held 12 bases outside the gene matches. The CDR3 DNA reads TGTGCCAGCAGTACCGGGACAGGCCTTTCTCCCTACGAGCAGTACTTC. This sequence encodes CASSTGTGLSPYEQYF.

This clone was found once. The gene calls are TRBV20-1 and TRBJ1-1, with a tentative D call TRBD1 (6 bases). The ends were cut back, 3 bases at V and 12 bases at J, with 14 bases in the middle. The germline V gene has CDR1 DFQATT and CDR2 SNEGSKA (reference sequence). The CDR3 has 11 amino acids. The CDR3 nucleotides read TGCAGTGCTAGCGCCGGACAGACGTCTTTCTTT. It translates to CSASAGQTSFF.

The gene calls are TRBV25-1 and TRBJ1-1, with a tentative D call TRBD1 (5 bases). The CDR3 is 15 amino acids. The ends were cut back, 5 bases at V and 0 bases at J, with 13 bases in the middle. Per germline, CDR1 MGHDK and CDR2 SYGVNS. The CDR3 DNA reads as TGTGCCAGCAGTCCCCTTGGGGGGGTGAACACTGAAGCTTTCTTT. Its translation is CASSPLGGVNTEAFF.

The CDR3 is CASDPDGAFPGNQPQHF. Written as DNA, the CDR3 is TGTGCCTCAGACCCCGACGGCGCGTTCCCGGGAAATCAGCCCCAGCATTTT. The chain has TRBV30 and TRBJ1-5; no clear D gene. Trimming cost V 7 bases and J 4 bases, with 26 bases left between them. This CDR3 is built from 17 residues. Germline V CDR1 and CDR2: GTSNPN, SVGIG (reference sequence).

The chain uses TRBV5-1 and TRBJ1-1; D is possibly TRBD1 (6 bases). CDR1 and CDR2 from the germline V gene are SGHRS and YFSETQ. This CDR3 is 20 amino acids long. Trimming left V 1 base short and J 5 bases short, with 30 bases between. CDR3 sequence: CASSLTSTWEGWGLGTEAFF. The CDR3 DNA sequence: TGCGCCAGCAGCTTGACATCAACCTGGGAGGGTTGGGGGCTAGGAACTGAAGCTTTCTTT.

The rearrangement joins TRBV15 to TRBJ2-1, with a possible D match to TRBD1 (6 bases). This CDR3 is 16 amino acids long. Trimming pared 6 bases from V and 4 bases from J, leaving 19 bases between. Germline values: CDR1 LNHNV, CDR2 YYDKDF (reference sequence). CDR3 coding DNA: TGTGCCACCAGTCGCCTCTCCGGGACACCTTACAATGAGCAGTTCTTC. It translates to CATSRLSGTPYNEQFF.

CDR3 nucleotides: TGTGCCAGCAGTGAATGGGAGGGAGCCAAAAACATTCAGTACTTC. Translating it yields CASSEWEGAKNIQYF. The chain has TRBV2 and TRBJ2-4; 7 bases match TRBD2. The CDR3 extends over 15 amino acids. Germline values: CDR1 SNHLY, CDR2 FYNNEI. V lost 2 bases, J lost 0 bases, and 1 base stayed unmatched.

This clone is a singleton in its sample. The chain combines TRBV27 with TRBJ2-1; 7 bases agree with TRBD2. This CDR3 has 16 residues. Germline-derived CDR1 and CDR2 are MNHEY and SMNVEV (reference sequence). The V gene end was trimmed by 5 bases and the J gene end by 8 bases; junction bases not matched to a gene: 15. In nucleotides, the CDR3 is TGTGCCAGCAGTCTCCTTGGGTGGCGGGAGAGGGATGAGCAGTTCTTC. The encoded protein is CASSLLGWRERDEQFF.

This clone was observed a single time. The rearrangement uses TRBV6-4 and TRBJ2-3; D perhaps matches TRBD1 (5 bases). Looked up from germline, CDR1 is MRHNA and CDR2 is SNTAGT. Trimming removed 3 bases at V and 3 bases at J, with 7 bases between. The CDR3 totals 13 residues. Here the CDR3 reads CASSEQETDTQYF. The CDR3 nucleotides read TGTGCCAGCAGTGAACAGGAAACAGATACGCAGTATTTT.

The chain uses TRBV6-1 and TRBJ2-3; TRBD1 matches 9 bases. The length of the CDR3 is 14 residues. Germline-derived CDR1 and CDR2 are MNHNS and SASEGT. V shed 7 bases, J shed 4 bases, and the junction held 6 bases outside the gene matches. The CDR3 sequence: CASTLTGGSDTQYF. As DNA, the CDR3 is TGTGCCAGCACATTGACAGGGGGATCAGATACGCAGTATTTT.

The V call is TRBV12-5, the J call TRBJ2-7, with TRBD2 matching over 7 bases. Germline V gene data show CDR1 as LGHNT and CDR2 as FRNRAP. Trimming removed 6 bases from V and 1 base from J; junction bases left unmatched: 12. CDR3 length: 16 amino acids. CDR3 DNA sequence: TGTGCTAGTGGGTCCATGGAGCGGGAAGGGTCCTACGAGCAGTACTTC. Amino acid sequence: CASGSMEREGSYEQYF.

This clone was counted only a few times. V and J are TRBV19 and TRBJ1-5, with 12 bases aligning to TRBD1. The CDR3 consists of 15 residues. V trimming: 3 bases; J trimming: 4 bases; junction bases outside the gene matches: 1. CDR1 and CDR2 from the germline V gene are LNHDA and SQIVND (reference sequence). This CDR3 is CASSMGQGANQPQHF. The CDR3 region has the DNA TGTGCCAGTAGTATGGGACAGGGGGCAAATCAGCCCCAGCATTTT.

This clone was seen just once. The chain combines TRBV11-1 with TRBJ2-5, with 12 bases that match TRBD1. V lost 2 bases to trimming and J lost 6 bases; unmatched junction nucleotides: 7. CDR1 and CDR2 from the germline V gene are SGHAT and FQDESV (reference sequence). The CDR3 length is 16 residues. CDR3: CASSLSGGTGGKTQYF. The CDR3 DNA reads TGTGCCAGCAGCTTATCAGGCGGGACAGGGGGCAAGACCCAGTACTTC.

This clone was picked up a small number of times. The V and J genes are TRBV9 and TRBJ2-7; 9 bases agree with TRBD1. V was pared by 3 bases and J by 0 bases, with 4 bases of the junction left unmatched. The CDR3 consists of 15 residues. Germline V gene sequence: CDR1 SGDLS, CDR2 YYNGEE. CDR3 sequence (DNA): TGTGCCAGCAGCGAGGGACAGGGAAGCTCCTACGAGCAGTACTTC. It codes for CASSEGQGSSYEQYF.

This sequence joins TRBV7-2 and TRBJ2-3; 8 nucleotides align to TRBD2. The CDR3 sequence is 16 residues long. Germline V CDR1 and CDR2: SGHTA, FQGNSA. Unmatched junction bases numbered 9, after V lost 1 base and J lost 6 bases. This CDR3 reads CASSLGSSGSGDTQYF. The CDR3 DNA is TGTGCCAGCAGCTTAGGATCCAGCGGGAGTGGGGATACGCAGTATTTT.

The chain couples TRBV29-1 to TRBJ2-1, with a tentative D call TRBD2 (6 bases). The V and J ends lost 3 bases and 15 bases respectively, with 21 bases between them. This CDR3 has 13 amino acids. In germline, CDR1 is SQVTM, CDR2 ANQGSEA. The CDR3: CSVEGTSSSGLFF. The CDR3 region has the DNA TGCAGCGTTGAGGGGACTTCCTCCTCGGGACTGTTCTTC.

V and J are TRBV5-1 and TRBJ2-1; 9 nucleotides align to TRBD2. CDR1 SGHRS and CDR2 YFSETQ come from the germline V gene. This CDR3 contains 16 residues. The V gene end was trimmed by 6 bases and the J gene end by 5 bases; junction bases not matched to a gene: 12. This CDR3 is CASNGASGIRHNEQFF. DNA for the CDR3: TGCGCCAGCAATGGGGCTAGCGGGATACGCCACAATGAGCAGTTCTTC.

This clone was observed a handful of times. The chain links TRBV7-9 to TRBJ2-1; the D gene is possibly TRBD2 (6 bases). Trimming stripped 1 base from V and 2 bases from J, with 15 bases between. Germline V gene sequence: CDR1 SEHNR, CDR2 FQNEAQ (reference sequence). The CDR3 loop spans 17 amino acids. As DNA, the CDR3 is TGTGCCAGCAGCTTAGTTTTCAAGCGGGTTACCTACAATGAGCAGTTCTTC. This sequence encodes CASSLVFKRVTYNEQFF.

V usage is TRBV2 and J usage is TRBJ1-2, with 12 bases fitting TRBD1. The germline gives CDR1 SNHLY, CDR2 FYNNEI. The CDR3 sequence is 14 residues long. V shed 6 bases, J shed 7 bases, and the junction held 6 bases outside the gene matches. The CDR3 nucleotides are TGTGCCAGCAGCGGGACAGGGGGCGTAAGTGGCTACACCTTC. It is translated as CASSGTGGVSGYTF.

The gene calls are TRBV11-2 and TRBJ1-2; a weak D match, TRBD1 (5 bases). This CDR3 is 15 amino acids long. V lost 1 base to trimming and J lost 2 bases, with 11 bases between them. CDR1 is SGHAT, CDR2 FQNNGV, per germline. The CDR3 bases are TGTGCCAGCAGCTTAGTACAGGAAAGGAACTATGGCTACACCTTC. Amino acids: CASSLVQERNYGYTF.